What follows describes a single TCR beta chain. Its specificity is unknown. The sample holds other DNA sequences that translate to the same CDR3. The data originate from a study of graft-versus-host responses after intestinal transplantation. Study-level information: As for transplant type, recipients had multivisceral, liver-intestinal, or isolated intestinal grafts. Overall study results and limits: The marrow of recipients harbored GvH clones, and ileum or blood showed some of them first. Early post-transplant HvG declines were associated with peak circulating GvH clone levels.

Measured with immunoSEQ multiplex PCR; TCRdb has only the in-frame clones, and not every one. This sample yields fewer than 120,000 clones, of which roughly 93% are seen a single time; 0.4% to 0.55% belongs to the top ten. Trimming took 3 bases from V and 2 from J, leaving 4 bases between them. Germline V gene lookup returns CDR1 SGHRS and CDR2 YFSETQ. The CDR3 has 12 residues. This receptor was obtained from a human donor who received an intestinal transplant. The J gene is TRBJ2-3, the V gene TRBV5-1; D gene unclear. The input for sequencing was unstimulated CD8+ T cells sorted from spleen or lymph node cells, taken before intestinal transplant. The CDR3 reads CASSSNTDTQYF. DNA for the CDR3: TGCGCCAGCAGCTCAAACACAGATACGCAGTATTTT.